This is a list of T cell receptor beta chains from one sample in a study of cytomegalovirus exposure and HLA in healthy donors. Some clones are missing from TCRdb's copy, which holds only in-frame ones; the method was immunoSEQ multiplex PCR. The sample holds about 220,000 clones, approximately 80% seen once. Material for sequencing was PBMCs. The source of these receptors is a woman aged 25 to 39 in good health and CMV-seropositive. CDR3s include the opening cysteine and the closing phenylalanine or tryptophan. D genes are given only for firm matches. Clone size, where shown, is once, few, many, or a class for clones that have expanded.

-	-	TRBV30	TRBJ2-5	TGTGCCGGCTCTGAAGGGGGACCAGGTCTCGGGATCCAGTACTTC	CAGSEGGPGLGIQYF
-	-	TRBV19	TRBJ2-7	TGTGCCAGTAGAAGGACGGAGGGTTTTGTGCAGCAGTACTTC	CASRRTEGFVQQYF
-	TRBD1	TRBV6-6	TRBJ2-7	TGTGCCAGCAGTTCCCTAGGGGGCAACGAGCAGTACTTC	CASSSLGGNEQYF
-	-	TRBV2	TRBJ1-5	TGTGCCAGCAGAGTACTGGGGGGTAGCAATCAGCCCCAGCATTTT	CASRVLGGSNQPQHF
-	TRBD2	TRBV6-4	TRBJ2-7	TGTGCCAGCAGTGACAACGCCGGGACTAGCGCGAACGAGCAGTACTTC	CASSDNAGTSANEQYF
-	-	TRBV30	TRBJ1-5	TGTGCCTGGAGTGTCCCGGACTCCGACAGGTTCAATCAGCCCCAGCATTTT	CAWSVPDSDRFNQPQHF
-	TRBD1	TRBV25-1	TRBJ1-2	TGTGCCAGCAGTGAGCCGGGACAGGGCTCTGGCTACACCTTC	CASSEPGQGSGYTF
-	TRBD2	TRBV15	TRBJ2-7	TGTGCCACCAGCAGAGTGGACCCGGGACTAGCGGGTAACGAGCAGTACTTC	CATSRVDPGLAGNEQYF
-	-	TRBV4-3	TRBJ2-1	TGCGCCAGCAGCCCTATCGCAAGCGGGGAGCAGTTCTTC	CASSPIASGEQFF
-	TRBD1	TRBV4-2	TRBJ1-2	TGTGCCAGCAGCCAAGAAATGGACAGGACGGATGGCTACACCTTC	CASSQEMDRTDGYTF
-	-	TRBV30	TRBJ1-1	TGTGCCTGGAGTGTCCCTGACCGAAAAATTACTGAAGCTTTCTTT	CAWSVPDRKITEAFF
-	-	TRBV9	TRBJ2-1	TGTGCCAGCAGCGTAGCTCCACGGACGGACAATGAGCAGTTCTTC	CASSVAPRTDNEQFF
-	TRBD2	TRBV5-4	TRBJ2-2	TGTGCCAGCAGCTTGGCGGGAGGGACCGGGGAGCTGTTTTTT	CASSLAGGTGELFF
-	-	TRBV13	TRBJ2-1	TGTGCCAGCAGACAGGGGGCTAGCGGGAGTTCTCACAATGAGCAGTTCTTC	CASRQGASGSSHNEQFF
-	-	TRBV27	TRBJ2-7	TGTGCCAGCGGAACCTTAGGACCCTGGAGCTACGAGCAGTACTTC	CASGTLGPWSYEQYF
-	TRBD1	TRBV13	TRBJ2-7	TGTGCCAGCAGCTACCCGGGACAGGGCGGAGGGGACGAGCAGTACTTC	CASSYPGQGGGDEQYF
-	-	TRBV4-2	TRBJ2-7	TGTGCCAGCAGCCAAGATCCTGCTCCCTACGAGCAGTACTTC	CASSQDPAPYEQYF
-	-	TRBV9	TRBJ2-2	TGTGCCAGCAGCCCTATACCCTCCGGGGAGCTGTTTTTT	CASSPIPSGELFF
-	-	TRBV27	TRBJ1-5	TGTGCCAGCAGTTTTACCCGCGGCAATCAGCCCCAGCATTTT	CASSFTRGNQPQHF
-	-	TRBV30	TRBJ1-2	TGTGCCGCTAGAGGGGAGCAGGCTCCCTATGGCTACACCTTC	CAARGEQAPYGYTF
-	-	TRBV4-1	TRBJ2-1	TGCGCCAGCAGCCAAGATAGGCCGGGACATCGAGCGGAGGATGAGCAGTTCTTC	CASSQDRPGHRAEDEQFF
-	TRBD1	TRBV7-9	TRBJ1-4	TGTGCCAGCAGCTGGACAGGGGGCGAGGGTGAAAAACTGTTTTTT	CASSWTGGEGEKLFF
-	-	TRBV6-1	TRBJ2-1	TGTGCCAGCAAGACTCTGCAGGGATCCCCCAATGAGCAGTTCTTC	CASKTLQGSPNEQFF
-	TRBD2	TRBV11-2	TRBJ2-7	TGTGCCAGCAGCGCCAACGCGGGACTAGCAATCGACGAGCAGTACTTC	CASSANAGLAIDEQYF
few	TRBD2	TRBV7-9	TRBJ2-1	TGTGCCAGCAGCTCGAGGGCCGGGAGGGCCGTCGATGAGCAGTTCTTC	CASSSRAGRAVDEQFF
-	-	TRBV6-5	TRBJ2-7	TGTGCCAGCAGTGGACTGGGGGCCTACGAGCAGTACTTC	CASSGLGAYEQYF
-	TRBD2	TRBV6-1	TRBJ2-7	TGTGCCAGCAGTCTAGCGGAGTCCTACGAGCAGTACTTC	CASSLAESYEQYF
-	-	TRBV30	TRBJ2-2	TGTGCCTGGAAAGGACTGGCCCCCGGCACCGGGGAGCTGTTTTTT	CAWKGLAPGTGELFF
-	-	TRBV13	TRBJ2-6	TGTGCCAGCAGCTCCCGGGAATCCGGGGCCAACGTCCTGACTTTC	CASSSRESGANVLTF
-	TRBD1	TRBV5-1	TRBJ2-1	TGCGCCAGCCGACTGACAGGGGGGCCGGACAATGAGCAGTTCTTC	CASRLTGGPDNEQFF
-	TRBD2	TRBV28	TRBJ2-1	TGTGCCAGCCAGGCGGGGGGCGGGTACAATGAGCAGTTCTTC	CASQAGGGYNEQFF
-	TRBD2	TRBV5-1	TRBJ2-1	TGCGCCAGCAGCTGGGGACTAGCGGGAGGGGAGGGTGAGCAGTTCTTC	CASSWGLAGGEGEQFF
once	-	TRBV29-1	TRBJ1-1	TGCAGCGTTGAAGATGGGGGGGGCACTGAAGCTTTCTTT	CSVEDGGGTEAFF
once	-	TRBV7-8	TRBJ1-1	TGTGCCAGCAGGGGGCGCGGAACTGAAGCTTTCTTT	CASRGRGTEAFF
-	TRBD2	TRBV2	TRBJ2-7	TGTGCCAGCAGGAGCTGGACTAGCGGGTTCTACGAGCAGTACTTC	CASRSWTSGFYEQYF
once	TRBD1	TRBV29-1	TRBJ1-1	TGCAGCGGACGACAGGGGGCGTTCGCATTGGGAGCTTTCTTT	CSGRQGAFALGAFF
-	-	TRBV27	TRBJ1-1	TGTGCCAGCAGTCCAGGGTCCCGCACTGAAGCTTTCTTT	CASSPGSRTEAFF
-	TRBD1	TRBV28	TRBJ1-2	TGTGCCGTCCCTTCAGGCCCGGGACAGGGAATCTATGGCTACACCTTC	CAVPSGPGQGIYGYTF
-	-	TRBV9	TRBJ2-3	TGTGCCAGCAGCCAAGGGGTAGATACGCAGTATTTT	CASSQGVDTQYF
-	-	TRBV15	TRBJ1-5	TGTGCCACCAGCAGAGATGGAGGGGTTCAGCCCCAGCATTTT	CATSRDGGVQPQHF
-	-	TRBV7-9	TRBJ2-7	TGTGCCAGCAGCTTACAACTATCTGGCGAGCAGTACTTC	CASSLQLSGEQYF
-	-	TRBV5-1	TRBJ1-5	TGCGCCAGCAGCACAGGGACAAATAGCAATCAGCCCCAGCATTTT	CASSTGTNSNQPQHF
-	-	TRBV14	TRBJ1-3	TGTGCCAGCAGGTCGGGGGCTGGAAACACCATATATTTT	CASRSGAGNTIYF
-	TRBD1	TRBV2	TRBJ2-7	TGTGCCAGCAGTGTAGGGACAGGGTCTTACGAGCAGTACTTC	CASSVGTGSYEQYF
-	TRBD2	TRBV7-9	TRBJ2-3	TGTGCCAGCAGCTTTTCTATGGCGGGAGGTACAGATACGCAGTATTTT	CASSFSMAGGTDTQYF
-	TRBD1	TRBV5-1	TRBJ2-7	TGCGCCAGCAGCATTCGACAGGGTTACGAGCAGTACTTC	CASSIRQGYEQYF
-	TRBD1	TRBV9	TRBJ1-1	TGTGCCAGCAGCGTAGGGACAGGCTACACTGAAGCTTTCTTT	CASSVGTGYTEAFF
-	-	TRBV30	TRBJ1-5	TGTGCCTGGAGTGCGGACACCAATCAGCCCCAGCATTTT	CAWSADTNQPQHF
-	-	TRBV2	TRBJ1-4	TGTGCCAGCAGCAGGGCCGACAGTGAAAAACTGTTTTTT	CASSRADSEKLFF
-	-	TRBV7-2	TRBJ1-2	TGTGCCAGCAGCATTGACCGGAACTATGGCTACACCTTC	CASSIDRNYGYTF
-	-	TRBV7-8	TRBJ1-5	TGTGCCAGCAGCTTAGCGCAGTCTCCCTATTATCAGCCCCAGCATTTT	CASSLAQSPYYQPQHF
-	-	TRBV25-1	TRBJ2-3	TGTGCCACGACTTCCACAGATACGCAGTATTTT	CATTSTDTQYF
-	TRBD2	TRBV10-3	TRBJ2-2	TGTGCCATCAGTGGGTCTAGCGGAACCACCGGGGAGCTGTTTTTT	CAISGSSGTTGELFF